One sample yielded the 5 T cell receptor beta chains listed below, sequenced in a study of cytomegalovirus exposure and HLA in healthy donors. PCR involved 60 Vbeta and 13 Jbeta primers. Profiling relied on immunoSEQ multiplex PCR, and the TCRdb table lists in-frame clones only, not all of them. In all, the sample yields about 110,000 clones. The source material was PBMCs. Every receptor here comes from a man aged 40-55 years in good health and CMV-seropositive.

This chain links TRBV5-8 with TRBJ1-2; possible D gene TRBD1, 5 bases. Germline V gene lookup returns CDR1 SGHTS and CDR2 YDEGEE. The CDR3 is 14 amino acids. V dropped 1 base and J dropped 7 bases, with 14 bases sitting between them. The CDR3 nucleotides are TGTGCCAGCAGCTTGAGGGGTCCTTCGAGTGGCTACACCTTC. Protein sequence: CASSLRGPSSGYTF.

The rearrangement uses TRBV5-1 and TRBJ2-7; D is possibly TRBD2 (6 bases). This CDR3 has 15 residues. Per the germline V gene, CDR1 is SGHRS and CDR2 is YFSETQ. Trimming pared 3 bases from V and 6 bases from J, leaving 19 bases between. Written as DNA, the CDR3 is TGCGCCAGCAGCTCGGGCCGGGGGACCATGGGCGAGCAGTACTTC. This sequence encodes CASSSGRGTMGEQYF.

V usage is TRBV28 and J usage is TRBJ1-4; TRBD1 agrees at 7 bases. This CDR3 has 16 amino acids. Germline values: CDR1 MDHEN, CDR2 SYDVKM. V was pared by 4 bases and J by 7 bases, with 12 bases of the junction left unmatched. CDR3 sequence reads: CASSSHSTGPGEKLFF. The DNA of the CDR3 is TGTGCCAGCAGTTCCCACTCGACAGGGCCGGGTGAAAAACTGTTTTTT.

CDR3 sequence (DNA): TGCGCCAGCAGCCAAGATTTTTTATCGGGACATAGCAATCAGCCCCAGCATTTT. It translates to CASSQDFLSGHSNQPQHF. This rearrangement joins TRBV4-1 to TRBJ1-5; a possible D gene is TRBD1 (6 bases). The CDR3 is made up of 18 amino acids. Germline assignment: CDR1 MGHRA and CDR2 YSYEKL. V gave up 0 bases and J gave up 0 bases, with 15 bases separating them.

Note on this clone: A read error may account for a junction end that differs from germline. The rearrangement links TRBV7-7 to TRBJ2-1, with a possible D match to TRBD2 (6 bases). Germline V lookup: CDR1 SSHAT, CDR2 FNYEAQ (reference sequence). This CDR3 contains 15 residues. The CDR3 region is CASSPLPGDYNEQFF. The CDR3 bases are TGTGCTAGCAGCCCGCTCCCGGGGGACTACAATGAGCAGTTCTTC.